The TCR beta chain under discussion was sequenced for a study of vaccination and CD4 T cells after COVID-19 (dated by TCRdb to 2021 to 2024). At the level of the whole study: Every convalescent patient had a positive nasal swab PCR test for SARS-CoV-2, with mild disease in 8 to 10 patients and severe disease in one. The convalescent cohort included six males and four females, with two Hispanic individuals, seven Caucasians, two Asians and one multiracial person. Participants received two doses of either the Pfizer-BioNTech BNT162b2 vaccine (n=8) or the Moderna mRNA-1273 vaccine (n=2). Post-COVID blood samples were collected from convalescent patients a median of roughly 100 days after diagnosis, with a range of about 30 to 161 days. Post-vaccine blood samples were taken a median of approximately 70 days after the second vaccine dose, with a range of roughly 13 to 250 days. Culture stimuli were overlapping spike peptide pools from SARS-CoV-2 and from the common cold coronaviruses HCoV-NL63, HCoV-OC43 and HCoV-229E. Control cultures received a CEFX viral epitope pool as the positive control, an HIV-1 Nef peptide pool as the negative control, or no peptide. The spike-specific CD4+ TCR repertoire was compared before and after mRNA vaccination in approximately ten COVID-19 convalescent patients and 4 infection-naive healthy vaccine recipients. Points the paper makes about the study in general: Only a relatively small number of convalescent patients were included in the study, and early timepoints following natural infection were not analyzed. Of the vaccine-specific clones found in convalescent patients, nearly all (304 of 307) were mono-reactive for SARS-CoV-2 spike instead of being cross-reactive with common cold coronaviruses. Among the post-vaccine SARS-CoV-2-reactive clones in convalescent patients, a median 86.3% showed up only after vaccination, which suggests vaccine-specific priming. The median number of SARS-CoV-2-reactive clonotypes rose from about 19 after infection to 38 after vaccination, but the change was not significant.

The table lists this clonotype with a count of one. It has no known antigen specificity. No clone much larger than this one lies a single base away; base qualities are absent. One read gives only weak evidence. The sample's treatment or condition label is to be understood as: roughly 11-day PBMC culture with coronavirus spike peptide pools or control peptides (ViraFEST assay). The study used the ViraFEST assay, which expanded antigen-specific T cells with peptide pools and then identified expanded clonotypes by TCR sequencing. Positive SARS-CoV-2 PCR tests in the convalescent patients dated from March to December 2020, before Alpha, Beta and Delta variants emerged in the United States. Roughly 2.1 million PBMCs per well were cultured in IMDM with 5% human AB serum and approximately 10 IU/ml IL-2, plus 10 ug/ml peptide pools. On days 3 and 7, half of the culture medium was replaced with fresh IL-2-containing medium. After around 10 days of culture, CD4+ T cells were isolated by negative selection using the EasySep CD4+ T cell isolation kit. Ficoll-Paque Plus gradient centrifugation was used to isolate PBMCs from whole blood, and the isolated PBMCs were then either used fresh or cryopreserved at -140C. Each culture condition was generally run in triplicate wells.

Here V drops 2 bases and J drops 2 bases, and the junction holds 7 bases not matched to any gene. The CDR3 sequence holds 17 residues, the cysteine and phenylalanine included. The CDR3 DNA has 51 bases and is translated from base 1. From the germline V gene, CDR1 is SGHTA and CDR2 is FQGNSA. Libraries were prepared through PCR. TCR sequencing of DNA from cultured CD4+ T cells used the Oncomine TCR Beta short-read assay at the Johns Hopkins FTIC core. The QIAamp micro DNA kit was used to extract genomic DNA from the cultured CD4+ T cells. Oncomine TCR Beta libraries made from cultured CD4+ T cells were pooled using unique dual indexes and sequenced on an Illumina iSeq 100. The paper's data handling went like this. Non-productive sequences were removed, and CDR3s that did not start with C, did not end with F or W, or were shorter than 7 amino acids were discarded. The MANAFEST web application identified antigen-specific clonotypes by comparing peptide-stimulated wells against reference wells and other culture wells. An FDR below 0.05, an odds ratio above 5, and a productive frequency above 0.1% in at least two of three replicate wells were required for clones to be considered positive. A clonotype was classed as cross-reactive if the clonotype showed significant expansion both in SARS-CoV-2 spike wells and in at least one common cold coronavirus spike condition. Levenshtein distances (stringdist) and unrooted phylogenetic trees (ape) in R version 3.6.1 were used to assess CDR3 homology. TCRdb ran its own pipeline on the public reads, namely fastp trimming at Q25 and MiXCR clone calling, and kept in-frame beta chains. Under each unique CDR3 protein, matching rows form one entry showing the most common genes and DNA. TCRdb assigned the V and J calls; the authors' analysis was not used. Within this sample are roughly 12,000 distinct CDR3 sequences, with approximately 64% of them counted one time only. Roughly 9% of the sample is held by the ten biggest clonotypes.

The sample in question was CD4+ T cells from blood, cultured in vitro, obtained before SARS-CoV-2 vaccination. This TCR was recovered from a human donor who had recovered from COVID-19. This chain joins TRBV7-2 to TRBJ2-3; 10 of the junction bases match TRBD1. The sequenced DNA: TGTGCCAGCAGCTTAATCGTTGGGACAGGGGTCACAGATACGCAGTATTTT. Translated, this gives CASSLIVGTGVTDTQYF.